A selection of T cell receptor beta chains follows, all from one sample in a study of blood T cell repertoires in COVID-19. Assay: immunoSEQ multiplex PCR; the TCRdb copy retains only in-frame clones and omits some. The sample includes 200,000 to 250,000 clones, 80% to 90% seen only once; the top ten take approximately 6%. The specimen was peripheral blood. The receptor set was obtained from a man older than 75 with acute or convalescent COVID-19. CDR3s leave out the opening cysteine and the closing phenylalanine or tryptophan.

j_call cdr3_length v_call cdr3_aa
TRBJ2-1 17 TRBV28 ASLGEGLAEGWDYNEQF
TRBJ2-3 13 TRBV5-4 ASSPGGPVTDTQY
TRBJ2-2 10 TRBV30 AWTANTGELF
TRBJ1-4 14 TRBV30 AWSVHRDRGHKKLF
TRBJ1-4 11 TRBV18 ASSPGVGEKLF
TRBJ2-2 10 TRBV7-2 ASSSFTGELF
TRBJ1-1 15 TRBV4-1 ASSRSFTGTVNTEAF
TRBJ2-3 13 TRBV7-2 ASTLGGGSTDTQY
TRBJ2-1 13 TRBV4-1 ASSRDRVSYNEQF
TRBJ2-3 15 TRBV19 ASSLPVAGSRPDTQY
TRBJ2-5 13 TRBV28 ASSTWRQGAETQY
TRBJ2-5 15 TRBV3-1/TRBV3-2 ASSHRTSGRYQETQY
TRBJ2-1 13 TRBV11-3 ASSRRDRDNNEQF
TRBJ2-1 12 TRBV29-1 SVEDSGAPNEQF
TRBJ2-2 11 TRBV7-3 ASSLWADGELF
TRBJ2-1 14 TRBV18 ASSPPGTGSYNEQF
TRBJ2-1 12 TRBV4-3 ASSQDVAGGEQF
TRBJ2-3 14 TRBV7-2 ASSSGLAGAGDTQY
TRBJ2-3 11 TRBV11-3 ASSPSGADTQY
TRBJ2-5 13 TRBV30 AWSVTTGAGKTQY
TRBJ1-1 13 TRBV5-4 ASSPGQGEWTEAF
TRBJ1-1 13 TRBV18 ASSTLDTGDTEAF
TRBJ2-1 14 TRBV3-1/TRBV3-2 ASSQDRLAGRDEQF
TRBJ1-2 11 TRBV27 ASSPRQGYGYT
TRBJ1-3 13 TRBV6-5 ASSRWTEPGNTIY
TRBJ2-2 12 TRBV5-1 ASRGTGDTGELF
TRBJ2-7 13 TRBV7-2 ASSSLAGGPYEQY
TRBJ2-1 13 TRBV18 ASSRSGSQHNEQF
TRBJ2-7 14 TRBV9 ASSPYRTSGTEEQY
TRBJ2-1 10 TRBV6-2/TRBV6-3 ASSERRNEQF
TRBJ2-6 13 TRBV3-1/TRBV3-2 ASSPSRSGANVLT
TRBJ2-2 13 TRBV7-9 ASSSGTVNTGELF
TRBJ2-1 13 TRBV6-5 ASSYSGSSYNEQF
TRBJ1-1 10 TRBV3-1/TRBV3-2 ASSRLSTEAF
TRBJ1-6 13 TRBV5-8 ASSWGTGSSSPLH
TRBJ1-1 15 TRBV6-1 ASSDAGLGRANTEAF
TRBJ1-5 13 TRBV18 ASSPGGRGNQPQH
TRBJ2-7 17 TRBV27 ASSLLGTSGRGSNYEQY
TRBJ2-3 13 TRBV6-5 ASSPRDRGRHTQY
TRBJ1-1 11 TRBV19 ASSPQGASEAF
TRBJ2-5 19 TRBV29-1 SVRLAGERGYWSLHQETQY